Below are 20 T cell receptor beta chains sequenced from a single sample in a study of OX40 agonist ivuxolimab in advanced cancers. Sequencing used immunoSEQ multiplex PCR; TCRdb keeps in-frame clones, though not all of them. The profile shows about 7,800 clones, over 60% of them singletons. Sequenced material: CD4+ or CD8+ T cells sorted from blood, taken in a trial of the OX40 agonist ivuxolimab. Receptors originate from an adult with an advanced solid tumor such as melanoma, head and neck, liver or kidney cancer.

V and J are TRBV19 and TRBJ1-1; D remains ambiguous. V was pared by 5 bases and J by 1 base, with 5 bases between. This CDR3 spans 12 amino acids. The germline V gene has CDR1 LNHDA and CDR2 SQIVND (reference sequence). The CDR3 reads CASSSGNTEAFF. In DNA form, the CDR3 reads TGTGCCAGTAGTTCTGGGAACACTGAAGCTTTCTTT. Based on the CDR3 plus reference TRBV19 and TRBJ1-1, the full variable domain is DGGITQSPKYLFRKEGQNVTLSCEQNLNHDAMYWYRQDPGQGLRLIYYSQIVNDFQKGDIAEGYSVSREKKESFPLTVTSAQKNPTAFYLCASSSGNTEAFFGQGTRLTVV.

A few counts support this clone. The chain joins TRBV6-6 to TRBJ1-1; D uncertain. With 6 bases removed from V and 2 bases from J, the gap between germline ends came to 10 bases. Germline V lookup: CDR1 MNHNY, CDR2 SVGAGI (reference sequence). The CDR3 is 13 residues long. CDR3 sequence reads: CASSSGDNTEAFF. The CDR3 DNA reads TGTGCCAGCAGCTCCGGTGACAACACTGAAGCTTTCTTT.

This clone occurred a few times. V is TRBV6-5 and J is TRBJ1-6; 7 nucleotides align to TRBD1. Germline trimming cut 6 bases from V and 6 bases from J; bases unmatched to any gene: 5. Per the germline V gene, CDR1 is MNHEY and CDR2 is SVGAGI. This CDR3 contains 14 residues. The CDR3 nucleotides are TGTGCCAGCAGCCCGACAGGGACTAATTCACCCCTCCACTTT. It codes for CASSPTGTNSPLHF.

The sample holds a few counts of this clone. The V call is TRBV11-2, the J call TRBJ1-6; D perhaps matches TRBD1 (6 bases). This CDR3 has 14 residues. The V and J ends lost 1 base and 7 bases respectively, with 8 bases between them. Germline V lookup: CDR1 SGHAT, CDR2 FQNNGV. This CDR3 is CASSLAGVNSPLHF. The CDR3 region has the DNA TGTGCCAGCAGCTTAGCAGGGGTAAATTCACCCCTCCACTTT. The full variable domain, rest sourced from reference TRBV11-2 and TRBJ1-6, is EAGVAQSPRYKIIEKRQSVAFWCNPISGHATLYWYQQILGQGPKLLIQFQNNGVVDDSQLPKDRFSAERLKGVDSTLKIQPAKLEDSAVYLCASSLAGVNSPLHFGNGTRLTVT.

This chain joins TRBV5-6 and TRBJ2-1; 9 nucleotides line up with TRBD2. Germline trimming cut 4 bases from V and 9 bases from J; bases unmatched to any gene: 8. The germline V gene has CDR1 SGHDT and CDR2 YYEEEE. There are 14 residues in the CDR3. The CDR3 sequence is CASSPGTSMSEQFF. DNA of the CDR3: TGTGCCAGCAGCCCCGGGACTAGCATGAGTGAGCAGTTCTTC. Variable domain in full (rest from reference TRBV5-6 and TRBJ2-1): DAGVTQSPTHLIKTRGQQVTLRCSPKSGHDTVSWYQQALGQGPQFIFQYYEEEERQRGNFPDRFSGHQFPNYSSELNVNALLLGDSALYLCASSPGTSMSEQFFGPGTRLTVL.

V and J are TRBV9 and TRBJ1-3; D ambiguous. Trimming removed 4 bases from V and 0 bases from J, with 8 bases in between. This CDR3 has 14 amino acids. Germline V gene sequence: CDR1 SGDLS, CDR2 YYNGEE. The CDR3 loop is CASSPRGSGNTIYF. As DNA, the CDR3 is TGTGCCAGCAGCCCCCGGGGCTCTGGAAACACCATATATTTT.

This clone was recorded a few times. The gene calls are TRBV7-9 and TRBJ2-1, with unresolved D. The germline CDR1 and CDR2 sequences are SEHNR and FQNEAQ (reference sequence). V was cut by 0 bases and J by 3 bases, with 12 bases left in between. This CDR3 contains 16 residues. Here the CDR3 reads CASSLAVTLDYNEQFF. In nucleotides, the CDR3 is TGTGCCAGCAGCTTAGCTGTCACTTTGGACTACAATGAGCAGTTCTTC.

DNA for the CDR3: TGTGCCAGCAGCGAAAGGGACAGGAACACCGGGGAGCTGTTTTTT. Its protein is CASSERDRNTGELFF. This chain connects TRBV7-9 to TRBJ2-2; 7 nucleotides align to TRBD1. The CDR3 has 15 amino acids. Trimming cost V 5 bases and J 1 base; bases outside gene matches: 4. Germline-derived CDR1 and CDR2 are SEHNR and FQNEAQ (reference sequence). The full variable domain, in which reference TRBV7-9 and TRBJ2-2 provide the parts outside the CDR3, is DTGVSQNPRHKITKRGQNVTFRCDPISEHNRLYWYRQTLGQGPEFLTYFQNEAQLEKSRLLSDRFSAERPKGSFSTLEIQRTEQGDSAMYLCASSERDRNTGELFFGEGSRLTVL.

The chain uses TRBV15 and TRBJ1-1; no clear D. Germline lookup yields CDR1 LNHNV and CDR2 YYDKDF (reference sequence). Trimming shortened V by 1 base and J by 0 bases, and 12 bases separated the two germline ends. This CDR3 contains 16 residues. CDR3 bases: TGTGCCACCAGCAGAGGGGTATCCTACATGAACACTGAAGCTTTCTTT. Protein sequence: CATSRGVSYMNTEAFF.

This clone was picked up a small number of times. Other DNA sequences in this sample translate to the same CDR3. This chain uses TRBV6-5 with TRBJ1-1; the D gene is possibly TRBD1 (5 bases). Germline values: CDR1 MNHEY, CDR2 SVGAGI. V lost 4 bases and J 14 bases, leaving 14 bases between the germline ends. The CDR3 has 11 residues. CDR3: CASSSYDSSFF. The CDR3 DNA reads as TGTGCCAGCAGTTCATATGACAGTTCATTCTTT.

The chain couples TRBV7-9 to TRBJ2-7; no clear D. V dropped 3 bases and J dropped 2 bases, with 8 bases sitting between them. From germline, CDR1 is SEHNR and CDR2 FQNEAQ (reference sequence). The CDR3 spans 13 residues. This CDR3 is CASSLGSAYEQYF. The DNA of the CDR3 is TGTGCCAGCAGCTTGGGCAGCGCCTACGAGCAGTACTTC.

This sequence joins TRBV6-5 and TRBJ2-7; D remains unclear. The CDR3 runs to 13 residues. V shed 8 bases and J shed 5 bases, with 16 bases lying between them. Germline-derived CDR1 and CDR2 are MNHEY and SVGAGI. The CDR3 sequence: CASAMGLADEQYF. CDR3 DNA: TGTGCCAGCGCGATGGGGTTGGCAGACGAGCAGTACTTC.

The V and J genes are TRBV28 and TRBJ2-3, with D possibly matching TRBD2 (6 bases). The V gene lost 5 bases and the J gene lost 6 bases, with 6 bases spanning the gap. Germline V gives CDR1 MDHEN, CDR2 SYDVKM. The CDR3 extends over 11 amino acids. The CDR3 is CASSAGDTQYF. Here the CDR3 DNA reads TGTGCCAGCAGTGCGGGGGATACGCAGTATTTT.

CDR3 nucleotide sequence: TGTGCCAGCAGTGAAGTAGCGGGGGGGCCAGATACGCAGTATTTT. The encoded protein is CASSEVAGGPDTQYF. The J gene is TRBJ2-3, the V gene TRBV6-1; 11 nucleotides match TRBD2. The CDR3 has 15 residues. Trimming cost V 1 base and J 4 bases; bases outside gene matches: 1. CDR1 and CDR2 (germline): MNHNS, SASEGT.

V gene TRBV30 combines with J gene TRBJ2-2; D uncertain. The ends were cut back, 1 base at V and 6 bases at J, with 6 bases in the middle. CDR3 size: 12 residues. CDR1 and CDR2 from the germline V gene are GTSNPN and SVGIG (reference sequence). The CDR3 coding sequence is TGTGCCTGGAGTGGTGGGGCCGGGGAGCTGTTTTTT. Amino acids: CAWSGGAGELFF.

V and J are TRBV10-3 and TRBJ2-7; perhaps TRBD1 as D (5 bases). Germline V lookup: CDR1 ENHRY, CDR2 SYGVKD. The CDR3 has 12 amino acids. V dropped 6 bases and J dropped 3 bases, with 9 bases sitting between them. As DNA, the CDR3 is TGTGCCATCAGGGACACTGGCTACGAGCAGTACTTC. It translates to CAIRDTGYEQYF.

The rearrangement links TRBV11-2 to TRBJ1-4; D may be TRBD1 (6 bases). Between the trimmed V and J ends, which lost 5 bases and 3 bases, there was a span of 19 bases. The CDR3 length is 17 residues. Per germline, CDR1 SGHAT and CDR2 FQNNGV. In DNA form, the CDR3 reads TGTGCCAGCAGCCGAGAACAGGGATCCGTGCCTAATGAAAAACTGTTTTTT. Residues: CASSREQGSVPNEKLFF.

The chain combines TRBV27 with TRBJ2-1; TRBD2 agrees at 9 bases. This CDR3 has 15 amino acids. Germline loops: CDR1 MNHEY, CDR2 SMNVEV (reference sequence). The V and J ends lost 2 bases and 4 bases, in that order; junction bases with no gene match: 3. As DNA, the CDR3 is TGTGCCAGCAGTTTAAATAGCGGGGGATACAATGAGCAGTTCTTC. Translating it yields CASSLNSGGYNEQFF.

This clone was picked up one time. The chain joins TRBV9 to TRBJ1-3; no firm D call. The germline V and J ends were trimmed by 6 bases and 4 bases, with 14 bases remaining between them. This CDR3 contains 14 residues. Germline V gene data show CDR1 as SGDLS and CDR2 as YYNGEE. The CDR3, as DNA: TGTGCCAGCAACCGAAGGGAGTCAGGAAACACCATATATTTT. Its translation is CASNRRESGNTIYF. Combining the CDR3 with reference TRBV9 and TRBJ1-3 gives the whole variable domain DSGVTQTPKHLITATGQRVTLRCSPRSGDLSVYWYQQSLDQGLQFLIQYYNGEERAKGNILERFSAQQFPDLHSELNLSSLELGDSALYFCASNRRESGNTIYFGEGSWLTVV.

The V gene is TRBV15, the J gene TRBJ1-1, with TRBD1 matching over 7 bases. Germline-derived CDR1 and CDR2 are LNHNV and YYDKDF (reference sequence). This CDR3 contains 14 residues. J was trimmed by 5 bases and V by 1 base; bases with no gene match: 4. CDR3 DNA: TGTGCCACCAGCAGAGGTAGGGGGCAAACTGAAGCTTTCTTT. Translation gives CATSRGRGQTEAFF.